This TCR beta chain appears in the sequencing data of a study of OX40 agonist ivuxolimab in advanced cancers. In the study overall: Dose-escalation patients suffered from hepatocellular carcinoma, melanoma, renal cell or head and neck cancer.

In the case of this clone: Its antigen is undetermined.

The length of the CDR3 is 19 residues. CDR1 is SGHAT, CDR2 FQNNGV, per germline. Trimming stripped 5 bases from V and 0 bases from J, with 20 bases between. Profiled with immunoSEQ multiplex PCR; TCRdb holds only in-frame clones, not every one. The sample shows tens of thousands of clones, 78% of them seen only once. Study results and limitations: It was also the case that some nonresponders had low normalized T-cell clonal expansion. Researchers did not establish what antigens the expanded peripheral T cells target.

Specimen: CD4+ or CD8+ T cells sorted from blood, collected in a trial of the OX40 agonist ivuxolimab. This chain connects TRBV11-2 to TRBJ2-6; tentative D call: TRBD1 (6 bases). The receptor was derived from an adult with an advanced solid tumor such as melanoma, head and neck, liver or kidney cancer. CDR3 bases: TGTGCCAGCAGCACGGGGACAATAGTTAAACTCTCTGGGGCCAACGTCCTGACTTTC. Translation gives CASSTGTIVKLSGANVLTF.